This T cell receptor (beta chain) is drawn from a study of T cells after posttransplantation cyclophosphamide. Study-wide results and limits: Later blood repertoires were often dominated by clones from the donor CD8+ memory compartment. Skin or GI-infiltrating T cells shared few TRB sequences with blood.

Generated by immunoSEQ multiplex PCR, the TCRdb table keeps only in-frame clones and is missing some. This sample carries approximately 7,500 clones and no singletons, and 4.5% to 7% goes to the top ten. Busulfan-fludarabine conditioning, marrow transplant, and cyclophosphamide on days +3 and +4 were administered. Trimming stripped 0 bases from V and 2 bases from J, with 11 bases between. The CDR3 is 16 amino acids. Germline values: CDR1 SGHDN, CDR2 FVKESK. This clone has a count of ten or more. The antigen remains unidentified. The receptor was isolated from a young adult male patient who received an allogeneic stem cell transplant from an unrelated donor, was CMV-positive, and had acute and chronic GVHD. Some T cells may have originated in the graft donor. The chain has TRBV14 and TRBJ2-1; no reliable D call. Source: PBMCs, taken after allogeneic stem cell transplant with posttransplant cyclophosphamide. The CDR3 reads CASSQERRQTYNEQFF. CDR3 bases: TGTGCCAGCAGCCAAGAAAGGCGACAAACCTACAATGAGCAGTTCTTC.